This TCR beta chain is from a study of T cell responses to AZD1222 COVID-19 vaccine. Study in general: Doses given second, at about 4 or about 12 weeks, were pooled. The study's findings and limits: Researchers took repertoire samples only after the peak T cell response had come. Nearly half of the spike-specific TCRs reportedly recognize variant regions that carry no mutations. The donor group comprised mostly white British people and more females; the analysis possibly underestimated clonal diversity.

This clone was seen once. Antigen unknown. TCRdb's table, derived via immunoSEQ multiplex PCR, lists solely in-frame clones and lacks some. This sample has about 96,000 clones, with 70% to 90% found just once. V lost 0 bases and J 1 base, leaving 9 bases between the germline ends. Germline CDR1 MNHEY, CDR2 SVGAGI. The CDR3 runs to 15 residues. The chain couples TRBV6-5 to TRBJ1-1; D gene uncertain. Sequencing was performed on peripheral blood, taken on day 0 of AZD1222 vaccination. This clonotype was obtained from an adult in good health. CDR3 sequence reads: CASSYSLARNTEAFF. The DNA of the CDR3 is TGTGCCAGCAGTTACTCATTAGCCAGGAACACTGAAGCTTTCTTT.